This T cell receptor beta chain comes out of a study of vaccination and CD4 T cells after COVID-19. Overall study: Stimulation of the cells used overlapping spike peptide pools from SARS-CoV-2 and from the common cold coronaviruses HCoV-NL63, HCoV-OC43 and HCoV-229E.

Treatment described: approximately nine-day PBMC culture with coronavirus spike peptide pools or control peptides (ViraFEST assay). Gathered ahead of the COVID-19 pandemic (2011-2018) were the CD4+ T cells of the unexposed donor. After expanding antigen-specific T cells with peptide pools, ViraFEST sequenced their TCRs. Investigators isolated CD4+ T cells by negative selection after around ten days of culture. Four cold-coronavirus spikes, along with SARS-CoV-2 S/N, were used to probe unexposed-donor CD4+ T cells, cells permitting. The Oncomine TCR Beta short-read assay was applied to DNA of cultured CD4+ T cells. Genomic DNA extraction was carried out from cultured CD4+ T cells. TCRdb redid the calling of the PCR reads with MiXCR, one entry per CDR3 protein. The table shows roughly 6,700 distinct CDR3 sequences, with around a third occurring only once. As concerns this clonotype: Its antigen is as yet unknown.

The germline gives CDR1 MNHEY, CDR2 SVGAGI. This CDR3 has 14 amino acids. The ends lost 1 base at V and 8 bases at J; junction bases unmatched: 4. This TCR was recovered from a human donor in good health. The material sequenced was CD4+ T cells from blood, cultured in vitro. The V gene is TRBV6-5, the J gene TRBJ2-1, with TRBD2 identical over 8 bases. The DNA for the CDR3 is TGTGCCAGCAGTTACTTAAGCGGGAGCGATGAGCAGTTCTTC. Translating gives CASSYLSGSDEQFF.